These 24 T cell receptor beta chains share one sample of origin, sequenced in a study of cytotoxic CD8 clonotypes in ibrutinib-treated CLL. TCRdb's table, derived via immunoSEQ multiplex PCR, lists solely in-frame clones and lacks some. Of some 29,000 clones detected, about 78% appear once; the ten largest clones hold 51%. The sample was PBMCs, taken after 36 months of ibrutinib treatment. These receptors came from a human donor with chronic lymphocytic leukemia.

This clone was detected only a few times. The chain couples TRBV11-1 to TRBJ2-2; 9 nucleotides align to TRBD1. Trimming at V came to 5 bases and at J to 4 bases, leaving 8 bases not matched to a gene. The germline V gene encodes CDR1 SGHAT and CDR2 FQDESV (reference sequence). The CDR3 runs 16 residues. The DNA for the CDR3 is TGTGCCAGCAGCCCACCGGGACAGGGCCCCACCGGGGAGCTGTTTTTT. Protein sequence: CASSPPGQGPTGELFF.

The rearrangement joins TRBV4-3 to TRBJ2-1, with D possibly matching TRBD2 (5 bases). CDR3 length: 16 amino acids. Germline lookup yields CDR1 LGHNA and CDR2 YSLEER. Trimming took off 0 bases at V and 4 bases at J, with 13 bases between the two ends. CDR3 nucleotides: TGCGCCAGCAGCCAAGATGTGCTAGCCCCTTACAATGAGCAGTTCTTC. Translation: CASSQDVLAPYNEQFF.

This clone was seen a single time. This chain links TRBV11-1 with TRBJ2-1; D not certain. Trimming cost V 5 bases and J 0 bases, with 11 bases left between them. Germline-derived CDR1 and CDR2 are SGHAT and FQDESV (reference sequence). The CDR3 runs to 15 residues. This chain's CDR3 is CASSLTDSSYNEQFF. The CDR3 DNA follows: TGTGCCAGCAGCCTTACCGATAGCTCCTACAATGAGCAGTTCTTC.

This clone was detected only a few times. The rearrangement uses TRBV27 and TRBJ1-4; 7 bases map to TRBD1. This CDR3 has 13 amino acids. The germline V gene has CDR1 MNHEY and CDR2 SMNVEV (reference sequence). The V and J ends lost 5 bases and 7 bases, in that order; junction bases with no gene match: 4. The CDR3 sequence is CASSRQGGEKLFF. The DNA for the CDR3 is TGTGCCAGCAGTCGACAGGGAGGTGAAAAACTGTTTTTT.

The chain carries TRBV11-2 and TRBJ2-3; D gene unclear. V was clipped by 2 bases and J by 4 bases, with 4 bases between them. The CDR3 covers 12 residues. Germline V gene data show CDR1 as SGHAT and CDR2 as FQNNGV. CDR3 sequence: CASSLYSDTQYF. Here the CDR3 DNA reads TGTGCCAGCAGCTTATACTCAGATACGCAGTATTTT.

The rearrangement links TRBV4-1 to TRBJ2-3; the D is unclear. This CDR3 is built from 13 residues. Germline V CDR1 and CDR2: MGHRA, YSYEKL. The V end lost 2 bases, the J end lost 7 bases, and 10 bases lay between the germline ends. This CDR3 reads CASSQILTNTQYF. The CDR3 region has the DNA TGCGCCAGCAGCCAAATTCTAACGAATACGCAGTATTTT.

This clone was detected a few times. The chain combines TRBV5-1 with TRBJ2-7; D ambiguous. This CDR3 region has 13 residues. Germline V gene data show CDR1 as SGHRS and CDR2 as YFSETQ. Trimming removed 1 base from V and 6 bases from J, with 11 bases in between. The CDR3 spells CASSLTEIGEQYF. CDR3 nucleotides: TGCGCCAGCAGCTTGACGGAGATCGGCGAGCAGTACTTC.

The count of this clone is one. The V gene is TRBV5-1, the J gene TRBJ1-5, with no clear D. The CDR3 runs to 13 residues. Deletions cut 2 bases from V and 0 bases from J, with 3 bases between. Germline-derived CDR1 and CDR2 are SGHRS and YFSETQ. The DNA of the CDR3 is TGCGCCAGCAGCTTTGATAGCAATCAGCCCCAGCATTTT. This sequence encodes CASSFDSNQPQHF. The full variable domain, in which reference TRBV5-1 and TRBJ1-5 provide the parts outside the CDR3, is KAGVTQTPRYLIKTRGQQVTLSCSPISGHRSVSWYQQTPGQGLQFLFEYFSETQRNKGNFPGRFSGRQFSNSRSEMNVSTLELGDSALYLCASSFDSNQPQHFGDGTRLSIL.

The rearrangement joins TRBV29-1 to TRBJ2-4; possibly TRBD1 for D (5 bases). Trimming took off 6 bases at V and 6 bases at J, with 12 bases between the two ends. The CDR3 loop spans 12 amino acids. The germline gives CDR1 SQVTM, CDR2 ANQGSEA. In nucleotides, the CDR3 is TGCAGCGTCACAGGCCTATCAAACATTCAGTACTTC. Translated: CSVTGLSNIQYF.

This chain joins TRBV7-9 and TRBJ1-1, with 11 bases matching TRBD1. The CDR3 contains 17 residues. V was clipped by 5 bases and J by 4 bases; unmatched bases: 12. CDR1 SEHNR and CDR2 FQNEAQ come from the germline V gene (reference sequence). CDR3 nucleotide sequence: TGTGCCAGCAGCAAGGACAGGGGGCTTGGTCGGGGCACTGAAGCTTTCTTT. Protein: CASSKDRGLGRGTEAFF.

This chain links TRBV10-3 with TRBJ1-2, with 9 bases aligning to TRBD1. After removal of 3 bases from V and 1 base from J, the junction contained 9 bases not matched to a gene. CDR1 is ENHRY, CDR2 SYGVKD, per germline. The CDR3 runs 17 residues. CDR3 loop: CAISDLQGAGVNYGYTF. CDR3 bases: TGTGCCATCAGTGACCTACAGGGGGCAGGAGTTAACTATGGCTACACCTTC.

The CDR3 sequence is CASSGDRGGQPQHF. Here the CDR3 DNA reads TGCGCCAGCAGTGGGGACAGGGGCGGTCAGCCCCAGCATTTT. This chain links TRBV10-2 with TRBJ1-5; 10 positions match TRBD1. CDR3 size: 14 residues. The trim removed 4 bases at V and 6 bases at J, leaving 3 bases unmatched. Germline CDR1 is WSHSY and CDR2 is SAAADI.

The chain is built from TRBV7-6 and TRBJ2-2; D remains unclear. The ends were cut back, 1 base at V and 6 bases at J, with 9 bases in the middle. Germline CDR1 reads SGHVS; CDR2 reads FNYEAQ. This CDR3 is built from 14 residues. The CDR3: CASSLGERAGELFF. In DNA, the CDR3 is TGTGCCAGCAGCTTAGGCGAGCGTGCCGGGGAGCTGTTTTTT.

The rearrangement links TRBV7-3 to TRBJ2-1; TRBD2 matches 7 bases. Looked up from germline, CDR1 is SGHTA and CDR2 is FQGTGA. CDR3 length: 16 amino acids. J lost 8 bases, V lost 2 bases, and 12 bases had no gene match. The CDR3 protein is CASSLAGTTSVYEQFF. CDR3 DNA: TGTGCCAGCAGCTTAGCTGGGACTACTAGTGTCTATGAGCAGTTCTTC.

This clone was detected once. Here the CDR3 DNA reads TGTGCCAGCAGTTTTAGGGCGGGGACTGAAGCTTTCTTT. It yields the protein CASSFRAGTEAFF. V and J are TRBV27 and TRBJ1-1; D is ambiguous. Germline V gene sequence: CDR1 MNHEY, CDR2 SMNVEV (reference sequence). The CDR3 runs 13 residues. The germline V and J ends were trimmed by 3 bases and 5 bases, with 10 bases remaining between them.

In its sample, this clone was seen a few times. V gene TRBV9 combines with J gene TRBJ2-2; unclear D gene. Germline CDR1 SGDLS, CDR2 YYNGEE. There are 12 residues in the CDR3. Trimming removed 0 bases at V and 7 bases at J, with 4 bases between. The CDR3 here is CASSVAGGELFF. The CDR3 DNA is TGTGCCAGCAGCGTAGCCGGCGGGGAGCTGTTTTTT.

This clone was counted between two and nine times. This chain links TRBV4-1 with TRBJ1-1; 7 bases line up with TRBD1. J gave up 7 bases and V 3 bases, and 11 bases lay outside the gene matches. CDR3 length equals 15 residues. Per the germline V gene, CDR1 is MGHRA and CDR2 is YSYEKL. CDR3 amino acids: CASSQVPRDSDEAFF. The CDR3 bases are TGCGCCAGCAGCCAGGTTCCCCGGGACAGCGATGAAGCTTTCTTT.

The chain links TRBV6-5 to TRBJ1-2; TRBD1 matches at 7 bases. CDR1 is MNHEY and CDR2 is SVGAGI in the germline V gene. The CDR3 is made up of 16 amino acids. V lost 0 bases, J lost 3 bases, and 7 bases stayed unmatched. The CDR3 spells CASSYSGQTPYYGYTF. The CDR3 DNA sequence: TGTGCCAGCAGTTACTCGGGACAGACTCCTTACTATGGCTACACCTTC.

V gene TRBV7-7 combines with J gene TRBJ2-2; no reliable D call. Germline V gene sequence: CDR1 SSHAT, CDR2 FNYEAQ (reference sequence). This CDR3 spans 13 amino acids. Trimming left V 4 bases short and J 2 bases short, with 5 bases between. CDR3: CASSSLNTGELFF. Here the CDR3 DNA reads TGTGCCAGCAGCTCACTCAACACCGGGGAGCTGTTTTTT.

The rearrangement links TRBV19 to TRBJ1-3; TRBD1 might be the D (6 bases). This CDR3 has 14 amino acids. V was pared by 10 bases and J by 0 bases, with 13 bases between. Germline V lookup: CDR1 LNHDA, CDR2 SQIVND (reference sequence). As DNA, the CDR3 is TGTGCCACTGAGGAGGGGGGCTCTGGAAACACCATATATTTT. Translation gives CATEEGGSGNTIYF.

CDR3 residues: CASSERSGGLYEQYF. CDR3 DNA sequence: TGTGCCAGCAGTGAGCGTAGCGGGGGCCTATACGAGCAGTACTTC. V usage is TRBV2 and J usage is TRBJ2-7, with TRBD2 matching over 9 bases. The germline V gene has CDR1 SNHLY and CDR2 FYNNEI. V was clipped by 3 bases and J by 4 bases; unmatched bases: 7. The CDR3 totals 15 residues.

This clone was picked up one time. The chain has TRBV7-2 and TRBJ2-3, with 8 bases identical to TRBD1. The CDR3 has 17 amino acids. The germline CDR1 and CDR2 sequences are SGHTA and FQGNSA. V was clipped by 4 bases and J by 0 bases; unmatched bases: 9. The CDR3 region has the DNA TGTGCCAGCAGCTCCTTTCCTCGACAGGGGAGCACAGATACGCAGTATTTT. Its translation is CASSSFPRQGSTDTQYF.

The CDR3, as DNA: TGTGCCAGCAGTCCCCTAGCGGGGGGCTACAATGAGCAGTTCTTC. Encoded protein: CASSPLAGGYNEQFF. The gene calls are TRBV27 and TRBJ2-1, with 11 positions matching TRBD2. The V segment lost 5 bases and the J segment 3 bases; nucleotides outside the gene matches: 3. The CDR3 loop spans 15 amino acids. Germline loops: CDR1 MNHEY, CDR2 SMNVEV (reference sequence).

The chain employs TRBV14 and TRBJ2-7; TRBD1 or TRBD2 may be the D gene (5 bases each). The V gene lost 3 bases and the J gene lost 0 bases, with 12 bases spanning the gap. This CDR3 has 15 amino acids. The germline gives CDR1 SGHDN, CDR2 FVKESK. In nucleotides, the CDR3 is TGTGCCAGCAGCCATCCGGGACCGGACTCCTACGAGCAGTACTTC. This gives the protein CASSHPGPDSYEQYF.